The rows below give T cell receptor beta chains drawn from one sample of a study of blood T cell repertoires in COVID-19. Repertoires were generated with immunoSEQ multiplex PCR, while TCRdb's copy carries only in-frame clones and drops some. The sample carries around 170,000 clones, about 88% recorded once. The sample comprised peripheral blood. Source of these receptors: a woman aged 30 to 39 with active or convalescent COVID-19. Each CDR3 is given with its conserved first and last residue. D genes are given only for firm matches. Some rows have no size entry. The others give once, few or many, or a class for an expanded clone.

size: .; length: 16; J: TRBJ2-1; V: TRBV6-6; D: TRBD2; DNA: TGTGCCAGCATCCCGACTAGCGGGAGGCTATACAATGAGCAGTTCTTC; CDR3: CASIPTSGRLYNEQFF
size: .; length: 16; J: TRBJ1-2; V: TRBV7-8; D: TRBD1; DNA: TGTGCCAGCAGCTTTTCACAGGGGGAATTAAACTATGGCTACACCTTC; CDR3: CASSFSQGELNYGYTF
size: .; length: 15; J: TRBJ1-1; V: TRBV28; D: .; DNA: TGTGCCAGCAGTCCAAACGACAAGTTCGACACTGAAGCTTTCTTT; CDR3: CASSPNDKFDTEAFF
size: .; length: 17; J: TRBJ1-6; V: TRBV27; D: TRBD1; DNA: TGTGCCAGCAGTTTAGTCGAGCGGACAGGGATTAATTCACCCCTCCACTTT; CDR3: CASSLVERTGINSPLHF
size: .; length: 15; J: TRBJ1-2; V: TRBV19; D: .; DNA: TGTGCCAGTAGTATAGGCGGCCGAGCTAACTATGGCTACACCTTC; CDR3: CASSIGGRANYGYTF
size: .; length: 12; J: TRBJ1-2; V: TRBV30; D: .; DNA: TGTGCCTGGAGTCCAGGGAGGGGTGGCTACACCTTC; CDR3: CAWSPGRGGYTF
size: .; length: 12; J: TRBJ1-1; V: TRBV7-6; D: .; DNA: TGTGCCAGCAGTCAGGGCGGTGATGAAGCTTTCTTT; CDR3: CASSQGGDEAFF
size: .; length: 16; J: TRBJ2-2; V: TRBV3-1/TRBV3-2; D: TRBD1; DNA: TGTGCCCGCAGCCCCCGACAGGGGGCGAAAGCCGGGGAGCTGTTTTTT; CDR3: CARSPRQGAKAGELFF
size: .; length: 14; J: TRBJ1-1; V: TRBV4-1; D: TRBD1; DNA: TGCGCCAGCAGCCAGGGGGGACAGGGCACTGAAGCTTTCTTT; CDR3: CASSQGGQGTEAFF
size: .; length: 16; J: TRBJ2-6; V: TRBV11-3; D: .; DNA: TGTGCCAGCAGCCCTAGGGGTAGCTCTGGGGCCAACGTCCTGACTTTC; CDR3: CASSPRGSSGANVLTF
size: .; length: 18; J: TRBJ2-2; V: TRBV7-9; D: .; DNA: TGTGCCAGCAGCCACCTAAGGGGACTGACGGTGGTTGCCGGGGAGCTGTTTTTT; CDR3: CASSHLRGLTVVAGELFF
size: .; length: 15; J: TRBJ2-7; V: TRBV29-1; D: .; DNA: TGCAGCGTTCGGGGGGGACAGACCCTTAACTACGAGCAGTACTTC; CDR3: CSVRGGQTLNYEQYF
size: .; length: 16; J: TRBJ2-2; V: TRBV11-2; D: TRBD2; DNA: TGTGCCAGCAGCTTAGGCGGGGGTGTGAACACCGGGGAGCTGTTTTTT; CDR3: CASSLGGGVNTGELFF
size: .; length: 14; J: TRBJ2-5; V: TRBV6-5; D: .; DNA: TGTGCCAGCACCCTGACCAGGGGCGTAGAGACCCAGTACTTC; CDR3: CASTLTRGVETQYF
size: .; length: 15; J: TRBJ2-7; V: TRBV27; D: TRBD1; DNA: TGTGCCAGCAGTTTACTGACAGGGGCGACCTACGAGCAGTACTTC; CDR3: CASSLLTGATYEQYF
size: .; length: 13; J: TRBJ1-1; V: TRBV5-1; D: .; DNA: TGCGCCAGCAGCTTTCGAGGGAACACTGAAGCTTTCTTT; CDR3: CASSFRGNTEAFF
size: .; length: 15; J: TRBJ1-5; V: TRBV7-9; D: .; DNA: TGTGCCAGCAGCCTGGGGGCCGGACGAAACGTGCCCCAGCATTTT; CDR3: CASSLGAGRNVPQHF
size: .; length: 15; J: TRBJ1-5; V: TRBV6-5; D: TRBD1; DNA: TGTGCCAGCAGTAAGGACAGGCCTTATAATCAGCCCCAGCATTTT; CDR3: CASSKDRPYNQPQHF
size: .; length: 14; J: TRBJ2-3; V: TRBV11-3; D: .; DNA: TGTGCCAGCAGCTTATCGCGGGGCACAGATACGCAGTATTTT; CDR3: CASSLSRGTDTQYF
size: .; length: 11; J: TRBJ1-1; V: TRBV7-9; D: .; DNA: TGTGCCAGCAGCTCTAGTCGGATAGCTTTCTTT; CDR3: CASSSSRIAFF
size: once; length: 14; J: TRBJ1-5; V: TRBV2; D: TRBD1; DNA: TGTGCCAGCAGTGATACCGACAGGGCTCAGCCCCAGCATTTT; CDR3: CASSDTDRAQPQHF
size: .; length: 14; J: TRBJ1-5; V: TRBV19; D: TRBD1; DNA: TGTGCCAGTAGCGGGCAGGGGGCATATCAGCCCCAGCATTTT; CDR3: CASSGQGAYQPQHF
size: few; length: 14; J: TRBJ1-1; V: TRBV19; D: .; DNA: TGTGCCAGTAGTATTGGGCAGGGTAACACTGAAGCTTTCTTT; CDR3: CASSIGQGNTEAFF
size: .; length: 16; J: TRBJ2-1; V: TRBV19; D: .; DNA: TGTGCCAGTAGTTTCGGACAGAGGAGCTCCTACAATGAGCAGTTCTTC; CDR3: CASSFGQRSSYNEQFF
size: .; length: 15; J: TRBJ1-4; V: TRBV2; D: TRBD1; DNA: TGTGCCAGCAGTGCCGACAGGGGGCTATCGGAAAAACTGTTTTTT; CDR3: CASSADRGLSEKLFF
size: .; length: 16; J: TRBJ2-4; V: TRBV7-9; D: TRBD2; DNA: TGTGCCAGCAGCAAACCCGGGACTAGCGGAGAAAACATTCAGTACTTC; CDR3: CASSKPGTSGENIQYF
size: .; length: 15; J: TRBJ1-2; V: TRBV5-4; D: TRBD1; DNA: TGTGCCAGCAGCTTGGGTGGGACAGACTACTATGGCTACACCTTC; CDR3: CASSLGGTDYYGYTF
size: .; length: 17; J: TRBJ2-1; V: TRBV9; D: .; DNA: TGTGCCAGCAGCGTAGTAATGCGGTCCTATGCTCACAATGAGCAGTTCTTC; CDR3: CASSVVMRSYAHNEQFF